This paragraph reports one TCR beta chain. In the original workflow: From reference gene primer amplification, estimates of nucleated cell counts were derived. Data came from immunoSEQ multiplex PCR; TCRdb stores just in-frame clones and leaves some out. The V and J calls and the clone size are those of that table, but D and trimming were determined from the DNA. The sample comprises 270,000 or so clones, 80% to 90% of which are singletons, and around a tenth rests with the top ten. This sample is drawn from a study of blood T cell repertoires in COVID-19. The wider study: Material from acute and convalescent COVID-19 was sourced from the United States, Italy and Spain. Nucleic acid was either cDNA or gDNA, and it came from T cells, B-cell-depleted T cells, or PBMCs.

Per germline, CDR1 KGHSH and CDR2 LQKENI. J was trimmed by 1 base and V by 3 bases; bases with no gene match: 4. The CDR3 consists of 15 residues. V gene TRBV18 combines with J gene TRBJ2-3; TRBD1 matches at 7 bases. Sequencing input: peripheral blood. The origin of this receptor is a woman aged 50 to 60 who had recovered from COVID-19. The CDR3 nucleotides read TGTGCCAGCTCACCTCTTCAGGGGGGCACAGATACGCAGTATTTT. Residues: CASSPLQGGTDTQYF.